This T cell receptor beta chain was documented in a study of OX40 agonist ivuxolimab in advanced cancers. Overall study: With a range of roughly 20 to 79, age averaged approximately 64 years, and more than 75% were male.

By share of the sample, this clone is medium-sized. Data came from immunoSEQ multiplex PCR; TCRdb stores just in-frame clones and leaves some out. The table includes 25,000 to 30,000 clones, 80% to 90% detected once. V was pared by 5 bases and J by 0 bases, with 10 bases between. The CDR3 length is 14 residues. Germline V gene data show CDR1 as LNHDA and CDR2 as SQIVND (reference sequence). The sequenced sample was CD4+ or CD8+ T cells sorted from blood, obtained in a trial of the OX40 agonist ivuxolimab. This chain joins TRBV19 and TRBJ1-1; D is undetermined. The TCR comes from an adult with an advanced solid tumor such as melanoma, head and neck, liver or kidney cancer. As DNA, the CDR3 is TGTGCCAGTAGTCCACAGATGGTGAACACTGAAGCTTTCTTT. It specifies CASSPQMVNTEAFF.